Each of the 5 T cell receptor beta chains below was sequenced from the same sample in a study of T cell repertoires in cytomegalovirus infection. TCRdb ran MiXCR on the reads and lists one entry per CDR3 protein. The repertoire holds around 630,000 distinct CDR3 sequences, with approximately 24% as singletons. The sequencing input was CD8+ T cells from PBMCs. Source of these receptors: a human donor in good health (CMV status not recorded). Some clones in this sample may be carry-over from other donors' samples.

J is TRBJ1-1 and V is TRBV7-8, with TRBD1 matching 9 bases. The CDR3 runs to 17 residues. Germline lookup yields CDR1 SGHVS and CDR2 FQNEAQ. The ends lost 2 bases at V and 0 bases at J; junction bases unmatched: 7. The CDR3 loop is CASSLTGTGSMNTEAFF. DNA for the CDR3: TGTGCCAGCAGCTTAACCGGGACAGGGTCCATGAACACTGAAGCTTTCTTT.

In regard to this clonotype: A much larger clone lies one base from this, so it may be a read error. This chain joins TRBV12-3 or TRBV12-4 and TRBJ1-6; D possibly corresponds to TRBD1 (6 bases). The CDR3 has 14 amino acids. The CDR3 loop reads CASTRDKVNSHLHF. DNA of the CDR3: TGTGCCAGCACCCGGGACAAAGTTAATTCACACCTCCACTTT.

In its sample, this clonotype was seen many times. This chain links TRBV7-2 with TRBJ2-1; no reliable D call. The length of the CDR3 is 12 residues. Trimming pared 3 bases from V and 7 bases from J, leaving 7 bases between. Germline CDR1 and CDR2: SGHTA and FQGNSA. CDR3: CASSFDGNEQFF. The CDR3 DNA is TGTGCCAGCAGCTTCGATGGTAATGAGCAGTTCTTC.

This clonotype was recorded at least ten times. As DNA, the CDR3 is TGTGCCAGCAGCGTAGGGGGCTCCGGGGAGCTGTTTTTT. Protein sequence: CASSVGGSGELFF. The chain carries TRBV7-6 and TRBJ2-2; 7 bases align to TRBD1. Germline CDR1 reads SGHVS; CDR2 reads FNYEAQ. Unmatched junction bases numbered 3, after V lost 5 bases and J lost 6 bases. This CDR3 comprises 13 residues.

This clonotype was seen a few times. The V call is TRBV12-3 or TRBV12-4, the J call TRBJ2-2, with D perhaps matching TRBD2 (6 bases). This CDR3 is built from 15 residues. With 5 bases removed from V and 6 bases from J, the gap between germline ends came to 16 bases. The DNA for the CDR3 is TGTGCCAGCAGTCGAGACTGGGGAGGCTCCGGGGAGCTGTTTTTT. Residues: CASSRDWGGSGELFF.